These T cell receptor beta chains were read from a single sample in a study of OX40 agonist ivuxolimab in advanced cancers. Some clones are missing from TCRdb's copy, which holds only in-frame ones; the method was immunoSEQ multiplex PCR. The sample holds around 40,000 clones, around 82% seen once. The source was CD4+ or CD8+ T cells sorted from blood, collected in a trial of the OX40 agonist ivuxolimab. These receptors all come from an adult with an advanced solid tumor such as melanoma, head and neck, liver or kidney cancer. The CDR3 runs from the conserved cysteine through the conserved F or W. A D gene is named only where the DNA matches it firmly. Size values are once, few and many counts, or a class for expanded clones, and some rows have none.

j_call v_call clone_size d_call cdr3_aa cdr3_nt
TRBJ2-3 TRBV18 NA NA CASSPEGTDTQYF TGTGCCAGCTCACCGGAGGGCACAGATACGCAGTATTTT
TRBJ2-7 TRBV10-3 NA TRBD2 CAIRASGGLGEQYF TGTGCCATCAGGGCCAGCGGGGGATTAGGCGAGCAGTACTTC
TRBJ2-2 TRBV30 NA NA CAWSVGGYNTGELFF TGTGCCTGGAGTGTAGGGGGGTACAACACCGGGGAGCTGTTTTTT
TRBJ2-7 TRBV5-4 few TRBD2 CASSLRLAGVYTYEQYF TGTGCCAGCAGCCTGCGACTAGCGGGAGTGTACACCTACGAGCAGTACTTC
TRBJ2-5 TRBV10-1 few NA CASSESGSESETQYF TGCGCCAGCAGTGAGTCGGGTTCGGAGTCAGAGACCCAGTACTTC
TRBJ1-3 TRBV11-2 NA NA CASSPRLSGNTIYF TGTGCCAGCAGCCCTAGATTGTCTGGAAACACCATATATTTT
TRBJ2-2 TRBV7-8 few NA CASSSAVHTGELFF TGTGCCAGCAGCTCAGCGGTCCACACCGGGGAGCTGTTTTTT
TRBJ2-4 TRBV5-1 few NA CASRGSFPSIQYF TGCGCCAGCAGGGGGTCTTTTCCGAGCATTCAGTACTTC
TRBJ2-7 TRBV6-5 NA NA CASSPQTGHGYEQYF TGTGCCAGCAGTCCCCAGACCGGTCACGGGTACGAGCAGTACTTC
TRBJ1-5 TRBV7-2 NA NA CASSSPGGQQPQHF TGTGCCAGCAGTTCCCCCGGGGGGCAACAGCCCCAGCATTTT
TRBJ2-3 TRBV5-1 NA TRBD1 CASSPRAGTGGTDTQYF TGCGCCAGCAGCCCACGCGCAGGGACAGGGGGGACAGATACGCAGTATTTT
TRBJ1-1 TRBV7-9 NA TRBD1 CASARTGRNTEAFF TGTGCCAGCGCTCGGACAGGCAGGAACACTGAAGCTTTCTTT
TRBJ1-1 TRBV6-6 NA NA CASSWSGGTEAFF TGTGCCAGCAGTTGGTCGGGGGGCACTGAAGCTTTCTTT
TRBJ2-7 TRBV11-2 NA NA CASSVTLGAYSAYEQYF TGTGCCAGCAGCGTCACCCTGGGGGCTTACAGCGCCTACGAGCAGTACTTC
TRBJ1-2 TRBV15 few NA CATRPSLRPYGYTF TGTGCCACCAGGCCGTCCCTCCGGCCCTATGGCTACACCTTC
TRBJ2-5 TRBV10-3 NA TRBD2 CAISSGEVQETQYF TGTGCCATCAGTAGCGGGGAAGTCCAAGAGACCCAGTACTTC
TRBJ2-2 TRBV7-2 NA TRBD2 CASSWTSGGDTGELFF TGTGCCAGCAGCTGGACTAGCGGGGGGGACACCGGGGAGCTGTTTTTT
TRBJ1-2 TRBV19 NA TRBD1 CASSDPGQGYDYGYTF TGTGCCAGTAGTGACCCGGGACAGGGCTATGACTATGGCTACACCTTC
TRBJ2-3 TRBV7-8 NA NA CASSFGDTQYF TGTGCCAGCAGCTTTGGAGATACGCAGTATTTT
TRBJ1-5 TRBV27 NA TRBD1 CASRNRDSSQPQHF TGTGCCAGCAGGAACCGGGACAGCAGTCAGCCCCAGCATTTT
TRBJ1-1 TRBV19 NA NA CASGDGPEAFF TGTGCCAGTGGCGATGGACCTGAAGCTTTCTTT
TRBJ2-1 TRBV12-5 NA NA CASGLEDLINEQFF TGTGCTAGTGGTTTGGAAGACTTGATCAATGAGCAGTTCTTC
TRBJ2-3 TRBV29-1 NA NA CSTSDVTSTDTQYF TGCAGCACCTCGGACGTGACTAGCACAGATACGCAGTATTTT
TRBJ2-5 TRBV9 few TRBD1 CASSASGQGQETQYF TGTGCCAGCAGCGCGTCAGGACAGGGTCAAGAGACCCAGTACTTC
TRBJ1-2 TRBV6-1 few NA CASSEDSFGTLYGYTF TGTGCCAGCAGTGAAGATAGTTTCGGGACGCTCTATGGCTACACCTTC
TRBJ1-1 TRBV2 NA TRBD1 CASRGQGRTEAFF TGTGCCAGCAGAGGACAGGGACGGACTGAAGCTTTCTTT
TRBJ2-2 TRBV19 NA TRBD1 CASSRGTGGIGGELFF TGTGCCAGTAGTAGAGGGACAGGGGGCATCGGCGGGGAGCTGTTTTTT
TRBJ2-3 TRBV18 NA NA CASSRGLEADTQYF TGTGCCAGCTCACGGGGTTTAGAAGCAGATACGCAGTATTTT
TRBJ1-1 TRBV6-6 NA NA CASSYLGPSNTEAFF TGTGCCAGCAGTTACCTTGGACCGTCGAACACTGAAGCTTTCTTT
TRBJ2-7 TRBV5-1 medium-sized TRBD2 CASSLAGREVGYEQYF TGCGCCAGCAGCTTGGCCGGGCGGGAGGTTGGATACGAGCAGTACTTC
TRBJ2-2 TRBV6-6 NA TRBD1 CASSYGTGEHGELFF TGTGCCAGCAGTTACGGGACAGGGGAACACGGGGAGCTGTTTTTT
TRBJ2-2 TRBV7-6 NA NA CASSFPSNTGELFF TGTGCCAGCAGCTTCCCCTCGAACACCGGGGAGCTGTTTTTT
TRBJ1-2 TRBV11-2 NA NA CASSLDLRRGPNYGYTF TGTGCCAGCAGCTTAGACCTCCGGAGGGGCCCGAACTATGGCTACACCTTC
TRBJ2-7 TRBV7-9 NA TRBD1 CASSLAVTGGSLRF TGTGCCAGCAGCTTAGCTGTAACAGGGGGCTCTCTACGCTTC
TRBJ2-7 TRBV6-5 NA NA CASSPQGIDYEQYF TGTGCCAGCAGCCCCCAAGGGATTGATTACGAGCAGTACTTC
TRBJ2-1 TRBV4-1 NA NA CASSAWGLANNEQFF TGCGCCAGCAGCGCCTGGGGTCTAGCAAACAATGAGCAGTTCTTC
TRBJ2-5 TRBV25-1 NA TRBD1 CASSDSGTGSGETQYF TGTGCCAGCAGTGACTCCGGGACAGGGTCAGGCGAGACCCAGTACTTC
TRBJ2-7 TRBV9 NA NA CASSPREGRPGEQYF TGTGCCAGCAGCCCGAGAGAGGGCCGTCCTGGTGAGCAGTACTTC
TRBJ1-1 TRBV5-5 medium-sized NA CASSLMGGSEAFF TGTGCCAGCAGCTTGATGGGGGGCTCCGAAGCTTTCTTT
TRBJ1-2 TRBV29-1 NA NA CSVTKTGETNYGYTF TGCAGCGTCACGAAGACGGGGGAGACTAACTATGGCTACACCTTC
TRBJ2-3 TRBV11-2 NA NA CASQVAGMDTQYF TGTGCCAGCCAGGTGGCAGGGATGGATACGCAGTATTTT
TRBJ2-7 TRBV7-6 NA TRBD1 CASSLGQGGSYEQYF TGTGCCAGCAGCCTCGGACAGGGAGGTTCCTACGAGCAGTACTTC
TRBJ2-2 TRBV5-1 NA TRBD1 CASSSGTGGPGELFF TGCGCCAGCAGCTCGGGGACAGGTGGGCCCGGGGAGCTGTTTTTT
TRBJ2-7 TRBV9 NA NA CASSVGSEYDYEQYF TGTGCCAGCAGCGTAGGTAGCGAGTACGACTACGAGCAGTACTTC
TRBJ2-5 TRBV19 NA NA CASSIGDRLREQYF TGTGCCAGTAGTATAGGCGACAGACTGAGGGAGCAGTACTTC
TRBJ2-4 TRBV27 NA TRBD1 CASSTVRQGNIQYF TGTGCCAGCAGCACCGTCCGACAGGGGAACATTCAGTACTTC
TRBJ1-1 TRBV6-6 NA NA CASYRQVSGTEAFF TGTGCCAGCTATAGACAGGTTAGCGGGACTGAAGCTTTCTTT
TRBJ1-1 TRBV28 NA NA CASIADRRGAFF TGTGCCAGCATCGCCGACAGGCGGGGAGCTTTCTTT
TRBJ2-7 TRBV5-1 NA TRBD2 CASSLEGLAGAYEQYF TGCGCCAGCAGCTTGGAGGGACTAGCGGGAGCCTACGAGCAGTACTTC
TRBJ2-7 TRBV29-1 NA TRBD1 CSVDETGGYEQYF TGCAGCGTTGACGAGACAGGGGGCTACGAGCAGTACTTC
TRBJ2-3 TRBV6-1 NA NA CASTLDGLGVQYF TGTGCCAGCACCCTAGATGGTCTAGGGGTGCAGTATTTT
TRBJ1-1 TRBV6-5 NA TRBD1 CASSYSTGHGTEAFF TGTGCCAGCAGTTACTCGACAGGGCATGGCACTGAAGCTTTCTTT
TRBJ2-7 TRBV28 NA TRBD1 CASSSPGTGDYEQYF TGTGCCAGCAGTTCCCCCGGGACAGGGGACTACGAGCAGTACTTC
TRBJ2-1 TRBV7-9 once TRBD2 CASSPPSGRAYNEQFF TGTGCCAGCAGCCCCCCTAGCGGGAGGGCCTACAATGAGCAGTTCTTC
TRBJ2-6 TRBV4-3 once NA CASSQGVDGANVLTF TGCGCCAGCAGCCAGGGGGTGGATGGGGCCAACGTCCTGACTTTC
TRBJ2-7 TRBV27 NA TRBD1 CASSKDRGFNEQYF TGTGCCAGCAGTAAAGACAGGGGTTTCAACGAGCAGTACTTC
TRBJ2-7 TRBV6-5 NA NA CASSYSGGSYEQYF TGTGCCAGCAGTTACTCGGGCGGATCCTACGAGCAGTACTTC
TRBJ2-1 TRBV30 NA TRBD2 CAGREGLYNEQFF TGTGCCGGACGGGAGGGCCTGTACAATGAGCAGTTCTTC
TRBJ1-6 TRBV5-4 NA NA CASSSKLGRGNSPLHF TGTGCCAGCAGCTCCAAACTGGGCAGGGGTAATTCACCCCTCCACTTT